This T cell receptor (beta chain) was documented in a study of shared clonotypes between healthy human individuals. Findings and caveats of the study: Rarefaction analysis demonstrated incomplete sorted-subset sequencing notwithstanding large depth.

Clones were read by immunoSEQ multiplex PCR, and TCRdb kept only the in-frame ones, dropping some. The sample has 2 million to 2.5 million clones, approximately 93% seen once. About this clone: As yet, its antigen is unknown.

This CDR3 is built from 15 residues. V lost 1 base and J lost 1, with 11 bases in between. Germline V gene sequence: CDR1 SGHNT, CDR2 YYREEE (reference sequence). The clonotype comes from a man aged 18 to 30 in good health. Some clones in this sample may be carry-over from other donors' samples. The sample comprised naive CD4+ T cells from PBMCs. Subset of the sample: CD45RA+ positively selected. The chain employs TRBV5-4 and TRBJ2-5, with D possibly called TRBD1 or TRBD2 (5 bases each). The CDR3 protein is CASSLLPGTQETQYF. CDR3 nucleotides: TGTGCCAGCAGCTTGTTGCCAGGGACCCAAGAGACCCAGTACTTC.